A selection of T cell receptor beta chains follows, all from one sample in a study of radiotherapy plus CTLA-4 blockade in lung cancer. Sequenced by immunoSEQ multiplex PCR; TCRdb stores in-frame clones only, minus some. Of approximately 76,000 clones in the sample, over 70% are singletons; the top ten hold 4%. The material sequenced was peripheral blood, taken from a patient treated with radiotherapy plus ipilimumab. Every receptor here comes from a human donor with non-small cell lung cancer who had a partial response to radiotherapy plus ipilimumab. Some clones in this sample may be carry-over from other donors' samples. CDR3s include the opening cysteine and the closing phenylalanine or tryptophan. D genes are given only for firm matches. Expanded clones get a size class; other rows say once, few or many, or leave the size out.

cdr3_length	clone_size	v_call	d_call	j_call	cdr3_nt	cdr3_aa
12	few	TRBV28	NA	TRBJ1-5	TGTGCCACACGCGAGGGCAATCAGCCCCAGCATTTT	CATREGNQPQHF
15	once	TRBV10-3	TRBD2	TRBJ2-1	TGTGCCATCAAAGGTTCTAGCGGGACTTACAATGAGCAGTTCTTC	CAIKGSSGTYNEQFF
15	NA	TRBV7-2	NA	TRBJ1-1	TGTGCCAGCAGCTTGGGCAGTAAGATGAACACTGAAGCTTTCTTT	CASSLGSKMNTEAFF
14	NA	TRBV7-2	NA	TRBJ1-2	TGTGCCAGCAGCCCACCCGGGTACAACTATGGCTACACCTTC	CASSPPGYNYGYTF
12	once	TRBV6-5	NA	TRBJ2-7	TGTGCCAGCAGAGACAAGCTCTACGAGCAGTACTTC	CASRDKLYEQYF
14	few	TRBV7-2	NA	TRBJ1-1	TGTGCCAGCAGCTTAGCGCTTGACAGGTCTGAAGCTTTCTTT	CASSLALDRSEAFF
19	NA	TRBV4-1	TRBD1	TRBJ2-3	TGCGCCAGCAGCCAAGATCCGGGCCAGGGGGCGGGGAGCACAGATACGCAGTATTTT	CASSQDPGQGAGSTDTQYF
15	NA	TRBV19	TRBD1	TRBJ2-2	TGTGCCAGTAAAACCGGGACAGGGGTTGAAGGGGAGCTGTTTTTT	CASKTGTGVEGELFF
13	NA	TRBV5-4	NA	TRBJ2-1	TGTGCCAGCAGCTTGGACAGGAACAATGAGCAGTTCTTC	CASSLDRNNEQFF
16	NA	TRBV7-2	TRBD2	TRBJ2-7	TGTGCCAGCAGCTCACGTCCCGGGACTAGCCAGGCCGAGCAGTACTTC	CASSSRPGTSQAEQYF
15	NA	TRBV6-6	TRBD1	TRBJ1-1	TGTGCCAGCAGGGTTGACAGGGGGCCTGTCACTGAAGCTTTCTTT	CASRVDRGPVTEAFF
14	NA	TRBV11-2	NA	TRBJ2-7	TGTGCCAGCAGCCCCATTCGCAGTACCTACGAGCAGTACTTC	CASSPIRSTYEQYF
13	NA	TRBV10-3	NA	TRBJ1-5	TGTGCCGCCCGGGGGGACGGCAATCAGCCCCAGCATTTT	CAARGDGNQPQHF
14	NA	TRBV4-1	TRBD1	TRBJ2-4	TGCGCCAGCAGCCAAGTGGGACAGGAAAACATTCAGTACTTC	CASSQVGQENIQYF
15	NA	TRBV28	TRBD2	TRBJ2-1	TGTGCCAGCAGTCATAGCGGGACACTTTACAATGAGCAGTTCTTC	CASSHSGTLYNEQFF
14	NA	TRBV5-1	NA	TRBJ2-3	TGCGCCAGCAGCGTAGACTTCACCACAGATACGCAGTATTTT	CASSVDFTTDTQYF
14	NA	TRBV7-2	TRBD1	TRBJ2-5	TGTGCCAGCAGCTTAGTGTCAGGGGGAGAGACCCAGTACTTC	CASSLVSGGETQYF
12	NA	TRBV29-1	NA	TRBJ2-7	TGCAGCGTTCAAAGCGGCCCCTACGAGCAGTACTTC	CSVQSGPYEQYF
15	NA	TRBV2	TRBD2	TRBJ2-5	TGTGCCAGCAGTGGACTAGCGGGGGTGGGAGAGACCCAGTACTTC	CASSGLAGVGETQYF
16	NA	TRBV5-8	TRBD1	TRBJ2-6	TGTGCCAGCAGCTTGGGACAGGGGGCCGGGGCCAACGTCCTGACTTTC	CASSLGQGAGANVLTF
13	NA	TRBV5-1	NA	TRBJ1-2	TGCGCCAGCAGCTTCCTCTACGGGGGGGGCTACACCTTC	CASSFLYGGGYTF
14	NA	TRBV7-2	TRBD1	TRBJ1-6	TGTGCCAGCAGCTCGGGACAGGTTAATTCACCCCTCCACTTT	CASSSGQVNSPLHF
14	few	TRBV5-1	NA	TRBJ1-3	TGCGCCAGCAGCTCCGACAGCTCTGGAAACACCATATATTTT	CASSSDSSGNTIYF
14	NA	TRBV6-5	NA	TRBJ1-4	TGTGCCAGCAGTTACCGGCGGAATAATGAAAAACTGTTTTTT	CASSYRRNNEKLFF
16	NA	TRBV5-4	NA	TRBJ2-6	TGTGCCAGCAGATCTGTCCTCGGCTCTGGGGCCAACGTCCTGACTTTC	CASRSVLGSGANVLTF
15	NA	TRBV18	TRBD2	TRBJ2-7	TGTGCCAGCTCACCGGGACTAGCGGGGGTAGGGGAGCAGTACTTC	CASSPGLAGVGEQYF
14	NA	TRBV5-1	NA	TRBJ2-3	TGCGCCAGCAGCTTGGAATATAGCTCAGATACGCAGTATTTT	CASSLEYSSDTQYF
16	NA	TRBV7-9	NA	TRBJ1-1	TGTGCCAGCAGCTCCCTCCCGGGGGTGTTGAACACTGAAGCTTTCTTT	CASSSLPGVLNTEAFF
14	NA	TRBV7-7	NA	TRBJ2-2	TGTGCCAGCAGCTCGACAGCGAACACCGGGGAGCTGTTTTTT	CASSSTANTGELFF
15	once	TRBV4-3	NA	TRBJ1-5	TGCGCCAGCAGCCAAGATAGGGGGGGATGGCAGCCCCAGCATTTT	CASSQDRGGWQPQHF
17	NA	TRBV19	TRBD1	TRBJ1-2	TGTGCCAGTAGTATGAGAAGGGACAGGGGGGATTTCTATGGCTACACCTTC	CASSMRRDRGDFYGYTF
16	NA	TRBV28	TRBD1	TRBJ1-2	TGTGCCAGCAGTAGGGACAGGGGGCGCCCGGACTATGGCTACACCTTC	CASSRDRGRPDYGYTF
14	NA	TRBV6-5	NA	TRBJ1-2	TGTGCCAGCAGTTACGGGGCAGGGGCGGATGGCTACACCTTC	CASSYGAGADGYTF
15	NA	TRBV28	NA	TRBJ1-1	TGTGCCAGCAGTTTATGGGGGGAGGGATACACTGAAGCTTTCTTT	CASSLWGEGYTEAFF
15	NA	TRBV9	NA	TRBJ2-1	TGTGCCAGCAGCGCCCGTGGGGCCTCGTACAATGAGCAGTTCTTC	CASSARGASYNEQFF
15	NA	TRBV11-3	NA	TRBJ1-3	TGTGCCAGCAGCGAAGTATCGGGATCTGGAAACACCATATATTTT	CASSEVSGSGNTIYF
15	NA	TRBV7-2	NA	TRBJ1-2	TGTGCCAGCAGCTTCCGGAGGGCCGGTATAGGCGGCTACACCTTC	CASSFRRAGIGGYTF